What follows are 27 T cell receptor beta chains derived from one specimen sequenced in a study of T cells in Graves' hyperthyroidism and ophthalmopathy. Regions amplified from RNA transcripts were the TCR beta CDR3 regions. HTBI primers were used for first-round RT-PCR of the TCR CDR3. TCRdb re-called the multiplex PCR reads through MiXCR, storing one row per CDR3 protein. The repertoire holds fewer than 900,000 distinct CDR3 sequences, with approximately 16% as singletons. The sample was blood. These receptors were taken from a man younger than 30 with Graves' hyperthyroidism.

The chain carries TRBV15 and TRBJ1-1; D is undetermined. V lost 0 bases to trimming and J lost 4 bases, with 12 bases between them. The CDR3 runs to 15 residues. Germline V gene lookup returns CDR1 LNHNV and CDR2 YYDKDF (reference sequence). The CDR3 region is CATSRENLLGTEAFF. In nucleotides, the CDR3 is TGTGCCACCAGCAGAGAGAATTTGCTAGGCACTGAAGCTTTCTTT.

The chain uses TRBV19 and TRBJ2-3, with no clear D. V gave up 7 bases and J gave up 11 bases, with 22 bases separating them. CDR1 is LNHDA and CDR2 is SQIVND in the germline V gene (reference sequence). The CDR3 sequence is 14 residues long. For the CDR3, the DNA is TGTGCCAGTAAGTGGACCCGGCGTGACTCCGAGCAGTATTTT. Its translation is CASKWTRRDSEQYF.

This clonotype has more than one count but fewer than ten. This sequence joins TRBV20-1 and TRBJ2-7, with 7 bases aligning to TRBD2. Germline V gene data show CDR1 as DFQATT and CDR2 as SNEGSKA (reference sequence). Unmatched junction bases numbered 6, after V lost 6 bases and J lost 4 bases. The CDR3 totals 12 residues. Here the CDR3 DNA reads TGCAGTGCCGACCTGGGGGGGTACGAGCAGTACTTC. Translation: CSADLGGYEQYF.

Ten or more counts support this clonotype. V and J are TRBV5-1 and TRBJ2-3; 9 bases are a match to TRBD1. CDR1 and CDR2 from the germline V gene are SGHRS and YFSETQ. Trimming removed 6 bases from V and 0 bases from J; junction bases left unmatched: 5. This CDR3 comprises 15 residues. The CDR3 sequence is CASKRTGASTDTQYF. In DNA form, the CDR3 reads TGCGCCAGCAAGAGGACAGGGGCTAGCACAGATACGCAGTATTTT.

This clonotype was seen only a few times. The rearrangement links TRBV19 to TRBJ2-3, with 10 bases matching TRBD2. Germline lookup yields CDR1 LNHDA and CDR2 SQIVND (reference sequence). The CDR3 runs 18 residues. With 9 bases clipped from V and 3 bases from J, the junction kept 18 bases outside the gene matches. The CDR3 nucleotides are TGTGCCAGGGCCCCCGCGAGGAGCGGGAGGGCCCGGACAGATACGCAGTATTTT. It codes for CARAPARSGRARTDTQYF.

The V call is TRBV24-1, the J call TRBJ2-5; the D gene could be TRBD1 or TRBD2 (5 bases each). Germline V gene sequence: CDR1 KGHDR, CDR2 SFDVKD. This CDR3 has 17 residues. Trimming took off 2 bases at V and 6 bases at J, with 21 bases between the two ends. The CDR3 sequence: CATSDSNTRDRGQTQYF. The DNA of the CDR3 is TGTGCCACCAGTGATTCAAATACCCGGGACCGAGGTCAGACCCAGTACTTC.

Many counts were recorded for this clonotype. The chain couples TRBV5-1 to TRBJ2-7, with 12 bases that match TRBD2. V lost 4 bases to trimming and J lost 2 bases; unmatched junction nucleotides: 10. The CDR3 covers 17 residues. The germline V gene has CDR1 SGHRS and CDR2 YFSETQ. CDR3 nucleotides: TGCGCCAGCAGCCCACCCACTAGCGGGAGGAGCCCCTACGAGCAGTACTTC. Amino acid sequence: CASSPPTSGRSPYEQYF.

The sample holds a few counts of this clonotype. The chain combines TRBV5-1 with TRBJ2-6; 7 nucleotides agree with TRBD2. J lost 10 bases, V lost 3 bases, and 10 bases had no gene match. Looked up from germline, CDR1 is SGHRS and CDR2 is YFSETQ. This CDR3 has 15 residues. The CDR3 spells CASSSEAGLANVLTF. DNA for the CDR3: TGCGCCAGCAGCTCTGAAGCGGGGCTCGCAAACGTCCTGACTTTC.

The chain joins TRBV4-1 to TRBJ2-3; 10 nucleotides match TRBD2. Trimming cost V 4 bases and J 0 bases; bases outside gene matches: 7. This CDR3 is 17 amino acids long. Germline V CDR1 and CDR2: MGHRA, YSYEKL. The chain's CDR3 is CASSPSPSGGSTDTQYF. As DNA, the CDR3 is TGCGCCAGCAGCCCTAGTCCTAGCGGGGGTAGCACAGATACGCAGTATTTT.

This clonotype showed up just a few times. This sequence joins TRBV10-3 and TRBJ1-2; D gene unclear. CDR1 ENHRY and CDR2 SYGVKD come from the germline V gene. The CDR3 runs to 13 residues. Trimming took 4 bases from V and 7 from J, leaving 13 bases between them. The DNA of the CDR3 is TGTGCCATCAGTGCCGGTCGATCGGGTGGCTACACCTTC. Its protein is CAISAGRSGGYTF.

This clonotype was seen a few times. CDR3 sequence (DNA): TGCAGTGCTAGAGATTTCCGCGGGAGTAAAGATGAGCAGTACTTC. This gives the protein CSARDFRGSKDEQYF. The chain employs TRBV20-1 and TRBJ2-7; 7 bases fit TRBD2. CDR1 and CDR2 from the germline V gene are DFQATT and SNEGSKA (reference sequence). The V gene end was trimmed by 0 bases and the J gene end by 7 bases; junction bases not matched to a gene: 12. The CDR3 runs to 15 residues.

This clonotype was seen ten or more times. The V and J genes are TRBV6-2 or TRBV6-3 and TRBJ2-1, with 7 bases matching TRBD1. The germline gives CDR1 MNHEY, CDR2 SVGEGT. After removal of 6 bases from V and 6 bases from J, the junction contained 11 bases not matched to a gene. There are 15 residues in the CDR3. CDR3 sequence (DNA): TGTGCCAGCAGCCCTGACAGGGAAGGGAGCAATGAGCAGTTCTTC. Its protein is CASSPDREGSNEQFF.

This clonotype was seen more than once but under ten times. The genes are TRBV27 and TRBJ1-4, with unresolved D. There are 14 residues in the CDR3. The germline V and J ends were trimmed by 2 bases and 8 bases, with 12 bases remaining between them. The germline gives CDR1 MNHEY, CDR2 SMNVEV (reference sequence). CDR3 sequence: CASSLMGFREKLFF. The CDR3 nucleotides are TGTGCCAGCAGTTTAATGGGGTTCCGGGAAAAACTGTTTTTT. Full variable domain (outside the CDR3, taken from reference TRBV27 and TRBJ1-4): EAQVTQNPRYLITVTGKKLTVTCSQNMNHEYMSWYRQDPGLGLRQIYYSMNVEVTDKGDVPEGYKVSRKEKRNFPLILESPSPNQTSLYFCASSLMGFREKLFFGSGTQLSVL.

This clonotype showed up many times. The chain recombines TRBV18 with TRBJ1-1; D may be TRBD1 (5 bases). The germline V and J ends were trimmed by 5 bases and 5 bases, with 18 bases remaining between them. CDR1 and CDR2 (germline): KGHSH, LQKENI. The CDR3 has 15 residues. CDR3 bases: TGTGCCAGCTCAAACACCCAGGGCAGGGTGACTGAAGCTTTCTTT. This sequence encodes CASSNTQGRVTEAFF.

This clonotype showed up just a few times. Here the CDR3 DNA reads TGTGCCTGTTCTAGTCCCCGCGAGACCCAGTACTTC. Translation: CACSSPRETQYF. V is TRBV30 and J is TRBJ2-5; D unresolved. Germline CDR1 reads GTSNPN; CDR2 reads SVGIG (reference sequence). Trimming took 6 bases from V and 5 from J, leaving 13 bases between them. This CDR3 region has 12 residues.

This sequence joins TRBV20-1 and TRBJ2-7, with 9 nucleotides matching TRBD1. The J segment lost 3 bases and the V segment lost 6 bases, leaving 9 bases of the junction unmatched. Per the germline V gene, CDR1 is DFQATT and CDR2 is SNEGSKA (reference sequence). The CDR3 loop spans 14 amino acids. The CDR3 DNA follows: TGCAGTGCAACGTTACAGGGGGCGCTCTACGAGCAGTACTTC. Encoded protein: CSATLQGALYEQYF.

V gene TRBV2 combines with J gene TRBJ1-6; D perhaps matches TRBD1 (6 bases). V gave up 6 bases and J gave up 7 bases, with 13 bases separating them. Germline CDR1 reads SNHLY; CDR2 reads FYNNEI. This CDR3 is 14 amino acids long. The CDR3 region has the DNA TGTGCCAGCAGAGAGACAGGCTGGAATTCACCCCTCCACTTT. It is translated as CASRETGWNSPLHF.

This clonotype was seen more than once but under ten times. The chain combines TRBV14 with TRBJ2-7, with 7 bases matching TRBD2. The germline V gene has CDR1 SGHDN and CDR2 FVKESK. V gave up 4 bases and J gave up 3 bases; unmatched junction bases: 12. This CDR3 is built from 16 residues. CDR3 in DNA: TGTGCCAGCAGCCGTAAGTCTAGCGGCCCCTACTACGAGCAGTACTTC. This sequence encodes CASSRKSSGPYYEQYF.

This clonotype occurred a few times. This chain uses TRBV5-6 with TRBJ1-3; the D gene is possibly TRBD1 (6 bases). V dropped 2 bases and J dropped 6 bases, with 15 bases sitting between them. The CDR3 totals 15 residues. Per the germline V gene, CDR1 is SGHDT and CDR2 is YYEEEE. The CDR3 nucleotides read TGTGCCAGCAGCTTTGGGCAGGGGAAAGTAAACACCATATATTTT. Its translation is CASSFGQGKVNTIYF.

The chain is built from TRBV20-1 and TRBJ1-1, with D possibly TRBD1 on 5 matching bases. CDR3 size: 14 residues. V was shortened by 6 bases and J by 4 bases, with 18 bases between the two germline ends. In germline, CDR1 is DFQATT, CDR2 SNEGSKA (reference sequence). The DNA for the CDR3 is TGCAGTGCGAAAAGCGGTGGGGGGAGCACTGAAGCTTTCTTT. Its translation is CSAKSGGGSTEAFF.

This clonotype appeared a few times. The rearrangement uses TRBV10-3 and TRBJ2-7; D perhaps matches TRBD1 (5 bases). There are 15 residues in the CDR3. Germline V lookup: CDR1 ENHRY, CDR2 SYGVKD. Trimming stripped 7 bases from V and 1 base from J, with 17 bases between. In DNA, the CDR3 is TGTGCCATCACCGAGACAGTGAGGAATTCCTACGAGCAGTACTTC. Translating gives CAITETVRNSYEQYF.

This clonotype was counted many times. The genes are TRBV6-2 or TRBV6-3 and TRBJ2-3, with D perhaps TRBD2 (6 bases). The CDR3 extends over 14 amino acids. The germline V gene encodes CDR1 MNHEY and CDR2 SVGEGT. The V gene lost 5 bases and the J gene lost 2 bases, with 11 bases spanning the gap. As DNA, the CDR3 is TGTGCCAGCAGTCAGGGACTGGTCACAGATACGCAGTATTTT. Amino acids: CASSQGLVTDTQYF.

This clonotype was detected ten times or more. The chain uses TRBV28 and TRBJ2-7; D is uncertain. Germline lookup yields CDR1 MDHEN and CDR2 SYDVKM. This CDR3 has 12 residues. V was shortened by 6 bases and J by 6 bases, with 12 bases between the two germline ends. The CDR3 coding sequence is TGTGCCAGCAGGAGGAAGTTTGGCGAGCAGTACTTC. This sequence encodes CASRRKFGEQYF.

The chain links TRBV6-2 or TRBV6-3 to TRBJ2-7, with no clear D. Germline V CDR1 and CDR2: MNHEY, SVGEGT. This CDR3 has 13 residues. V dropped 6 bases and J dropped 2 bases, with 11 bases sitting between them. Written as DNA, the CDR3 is TGTGCCAGCAGCCGCGTAGGAACCTACGAGCAGTACTTC. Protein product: CASSRVGTYEQYF.

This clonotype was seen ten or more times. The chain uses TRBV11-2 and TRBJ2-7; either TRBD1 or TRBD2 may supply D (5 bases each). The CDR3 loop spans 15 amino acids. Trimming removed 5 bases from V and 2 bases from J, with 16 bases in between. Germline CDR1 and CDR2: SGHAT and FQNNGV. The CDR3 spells CASSVGVASTYEQYF. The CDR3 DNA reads TGTGCCAGCAGCGTGGGGGTGGCCTCAACCTACGAGCAGTACTTC.

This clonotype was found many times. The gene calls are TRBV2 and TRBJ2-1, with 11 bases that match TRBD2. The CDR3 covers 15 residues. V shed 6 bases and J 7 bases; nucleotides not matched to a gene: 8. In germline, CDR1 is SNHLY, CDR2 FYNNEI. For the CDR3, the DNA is TGTGCCAGCAGGGATAGCGGGAGGGCTCGGAATGAGCAGTTCTTC. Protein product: CASRDSGRARNEQFF. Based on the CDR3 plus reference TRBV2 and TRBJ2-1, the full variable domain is EPEVTQTPSHQVTQMGQEVILRCVPISNHLYFYWYRQILGQKVEFLVSFYNNEISEKSEIFDDQFSVERPDGSNFTLKIRSTKLEDSAMYFCASRDSGRARNEQFFGPGTRLTVL.

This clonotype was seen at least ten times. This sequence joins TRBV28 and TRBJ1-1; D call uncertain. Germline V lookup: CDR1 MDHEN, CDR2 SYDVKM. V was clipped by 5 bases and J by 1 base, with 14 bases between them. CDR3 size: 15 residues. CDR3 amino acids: CASSPLSAGNTEAFF. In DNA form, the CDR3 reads TGTGCCAGCAGTCCCCTCTCGGCTGGGAACACTGAAGCTTTCTTT.